This T cell receptor (beta chain) was identified during a study of blood T cells in healthy people across ages (dated by TCRdb to the mid-2010s). Context from the whole study: In model experiments, template switching captured roughly one uniquely barcoded TCR beta cDNA molecule for every two T cells. The study measured age-related changes in TCR beta repertoire diversity using deep sequencing normalized with unique cDNA molecular identifiers. Four age groups were formed from the donors: young (average about 17 years), middle-aged (around 37), aged (about 62) and long-lived (around 82). To avoid experimental bias, donors of different ages were randomly spread across the sequencing lanes. The study analyzed two additional independent replicas of 1 million unique cDNA reads from the same blood draw for two donors, one aged 18 to 30 and one aged 80 or older.

The method behind the library was 5' RACE. The sample was run on an Illumina HiSeq 2500. A second roughly 6 to 12 cycle PCR used a sample-barcoded 5' primer and a J-beta primer mix. Each TCR beta cDNA molecule received a unique molecular identifier from a template-switch 5' adaptor carrying 12 random nucleotides. Each sample yielded at least 3 million CDR3-containing paired-end reads. First-strand cDNA synthesis was performed from all RNA using the Mint cDNA synthesis kit, with priming by a TRBC-specific oligonucleotide. Following uracil-DNA glycosylase treatment, all cDNA underwent a first 18-cycle PCR with the universal primers M1SS and BC2_uni_R. The authors' pipeline ran thus. Each sample was normalized by randomly selecting 1 million high-quality reads, each carrying a distinct molecular identifier. Instead of being binned into consensus sequences, reads that shared molecular identifiers were thrown out. MiTCR, with a Q25 quality threshold and the strictest error-elimination algorithm, was used for CDR3 identification, clonotype clustering and error correction. A nonparametric unseen species model with Euler transformation was used to estimate a lower bound on total TCR beta diversity. The public sequencing data were trimmed at Q25 with fastp and processed into clonotypes with MiXCR by TCRdb, which kept only in-frame beta chains. Each entry is one CDR3 protein sequence, shown with its most common DNA and genes. These V and J calls are TCRdb output, not the study's own analysis. In all, the sample holds about 1.5 million distinct CDR3 sequences, and approximately 43% of those were seen once. Under 5% of the sample is in the top ten clones.

This clonotype occurred a few times. Its binding antigen is unknown. One base away there is no much larger clone; base qualities are not given. The full study reports these points: Estimates of total diversity based on one million sequenced T cells were regarded as lower bounds and as underestimates. Because donor CMV infection status was unknown, age-related changes in expanded clonotypes were potentially confounded. As age increased, observed TCR beta diversity per million T cells dropped in a roughly linear way, and a significant reduction was already evident by age 40. Observed TCR beta diversity correlated strongly with the percentage of naive T cells measured by flow cytometry. Because profiling used bulk unsorted PBMCs, naive and antigen-experienced compartments could not be compared conclusively. Compared with the aged group, the long-lived group had more naive CD4+ T cells, fewer expanded clones and increased TCR diversity, suggesting age selection.

The roughly 42 donors, aged about 6 to 90 years, were systemically healthy Caucasian individuals from Russia. Around 10 milliliters of peripheral blood were collected from each donor into EDTA-treated Vacutainer tubes. Ficoll-Paque density-gradient centrifugation was used to isolate PBMCs, with at least 7 million per sample. Total RNA, at least 6 micrograms per sample, was extracted from PBMCs with Trizol reagent. For every donor, flow cytometry on a PBMC aliquot measured the percentage of naive CD45RAhigh/CD27high T cells. The germline V gene (reference sequence) specifies MNHNY as CDR1 and SVGAGI as CDR2. Ends trimmed: V by 6 bases, J by 2 bases; bases unmatched to a gene: 11. Taken from cysteine to phenylalanine, the CDR3 has 17 residues. The kept DNA is CDR3 alone, 51 bases in frame from the first base.

The chain employs TRBV6-6 and TRBJ2-3, with TRBD2 matching 10 junction bases. Sequenced sample: blood. The receptor comes from a woman aged 18-29 years in good health. The nucleotide sequence is given as TGTGCCAGCAGAATGGGAGCGGGGGGGCCGAACACAGATACGCAGTATTTT. Translated, it reads CASRMGAGGPNTDTQYF.